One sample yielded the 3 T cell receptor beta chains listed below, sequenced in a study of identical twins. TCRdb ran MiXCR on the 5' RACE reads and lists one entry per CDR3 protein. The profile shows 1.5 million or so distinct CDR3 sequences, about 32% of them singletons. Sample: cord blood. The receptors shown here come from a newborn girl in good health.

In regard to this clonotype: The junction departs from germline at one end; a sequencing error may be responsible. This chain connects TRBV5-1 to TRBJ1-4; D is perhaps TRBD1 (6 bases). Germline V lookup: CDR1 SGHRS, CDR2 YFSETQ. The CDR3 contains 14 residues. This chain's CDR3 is CASSWGRTNEELFF. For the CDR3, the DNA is TGCGCCAGCAGCTGGGGGCGGACTAATGAAGAACTGTTTTTT.

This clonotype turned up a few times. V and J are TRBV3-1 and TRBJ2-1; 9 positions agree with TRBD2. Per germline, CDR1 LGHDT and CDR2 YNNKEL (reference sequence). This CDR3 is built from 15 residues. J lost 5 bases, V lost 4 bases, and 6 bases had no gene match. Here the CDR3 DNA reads TGTGCCAGCAGCCCCGGAGGGACTAGCCACAATGAGCAGTTCTTC. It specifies CASSPGGTSHNEQFF.

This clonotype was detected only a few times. CDR3 coding DNA: TGCAGCGTTGGGGGGCAGGGGCTGGGAACTGAAGCTTTCTTT. Protein product: CSVGGQGLGTEAFF. The rearrangement uses TRBV29-1 and TRBJ1-1, with a tentative D call TRBD1 (6 bases). The V gene's germline CDR1 is SQVTM and CDR2 ANQGSEA. The CDR3 has 14 residues. The V end was cut by 4 bases, the J end by 5 bases, with 17 bases between.